The 8 T cell receptor beta chains in this list originate from one sample, sequenced in a study of CD8+CD57+ T cells in acquired aplastic anemia. Genomic DNA templated the TCR beta VDJ and CDR3 profiling. TCRdb passed the reads through MiXCR, listing each CDR3 protein once. The sample includes around 170,000 distinct CDR3 sequences, around 43% of them seen just once. The sequenced patients had an expansion of CD8+CD57+ cells seen by flow cytometry. The sequencing sample was made of sorted CD4+, CD8+, or CD8+CD57+ T cells (not recorded which) from PBMCs. These receptors were obtained from a human donor with aplastic anemia.

This clonotype was observed many times. V usage is TRBV29-1 and J usage is TRBJ1-2, with D unresolved. The germline V gene encodes CDR1 SQVTM and CDR2 ANQGSEA. CDR3 length: 10 residues. Trimming shortened V by 3 bases and J by 6 bases, and 5 bases separated the two germline ends. The CDR3 is CSVDSDGYTF. In DNA form, the CDR3 reads TGCAGCGTTGACTCCGATGGCTACACCTTC. The full variable domain, in which reference TRBV29-1 and TRBJ1-2 provide the parts outside the CDR3, is SAVISQKPSRDICQRGTSLTIQCQVDSQVTMMFWYRQQPGQSLTLIATANQGSEATYESGFVIDKFPISRPNLTFSTLTVSNMSPEDSSIYLCSVDSDGYTFGSGTRLTVV.

This clonotype occurred many times. This sequence joins TRBV7-2 and TRBJ1-2; D is unresolved. Germline CDR1 and CDR2: SGHTA and FQGNSA. V shed 1 base and J shed 7 bases, with 10 bases lying between them. This CDR3 comprises 13 residues. The CDR3 is CASSLGRAPGYTF. The CDR3 bases are TGTGCCAGCAGCTTAGGAAGGGCCCCTGGCTACACCTTC.

This clonotype was seen at least ten times. This chain uses TRBV19 with TRBJ2-5, with 10 bases identical to TRBD2. The CDR3 contains 17 residues. CDR1 is LNHDA, CDR2 SQIVND, per germline (reference sequence). Unmatched junction bases numbered 12, after V lost 1 base and J lost 7 bases. The CDR3, as DNA: TGTGCCAGTAGTATAGCAGGTGGGGCTAGCGGGAGCCTGACCCAGTACTTC. Its translation: CASSIAGGASGSLTQYF.

The V call is TRBV18, the J call TRBJ1-6; no firm D call. V was cut by 0 bases and J by 7 bases, with 7 bases left in between. CDR3 size: 14 residues. Germline CDR1 is KGHSH and CDR2 is LQKENI. The CDR3 DNA follows: TGTGCCAGCTCACCACCGTCGGGGAATTCACCCCTCCACTTT. Its translation is CASSPPSGNSPLHF.

CDR3 protein: CASGLVLGRTGGGGTEAFF. The CDR3 nucleotides are TGTGCTAGTGGTTTGGTACTAGGTCGGACAGGGGGCGGTGGCACTGAAGCTTTCTTT. This chain uses TRBV12-5 with TRBJ1-1; TRBD1 matches 11 bases. CDR3 length: 19 amino acids. After removal of 0 bases from V and 4 bases from J, the junction contained 13 bases not matched to a gene. Germline V gene lookup returns CDR1 LGHNT and CDR2 FRNRAP. Full variable domain (outside the CDR3, taken from reference TRBV12-5 and TRBJ1-1): DARVTQTPRHKVTEMGQEVTMRCQPILGHNTVFWYRQTMMQGLELLAYFRNRAPLDDSGMPKDRFSAEMPDATLATLKIQPSEPRDSAVYFCASGLVLGRTGGGGTEAFFGQGTRLTVV.

There are a few counts of this clonotype. One junction end disagrees with the germline gene, perhaps due to a read error. The genes are TRBV6-5 and TRBJ1-2; possible D gene TRBD1, 5 bases. CDR1 is MNHEY and CDR2 is SVGAGI in the germline V gene. This CDR3 contains 14 residues. The CDR3 coding sequence is TGTACCAGCAGTTACTCGACAGCTAACTATGGCTACACCTTC. This sequence encodes CTSSYSTANYGYTF.

This sequence joins TRBV6-1 and TRBJ1-3, with no clear D. Germline-derived CDR1 and CDR2 are MNHNS and SASEGT. The CDR3 runs 15 residues. Trimming shortened V by 6 bases and J by 0 bases, and 12 bases separated the two germline ends. Written as DNA, the CDR3 is TGTGCCAGCAGAGCCTACACCGACTCTGGAAACACCATATATTTT. Its protein product is CASRAYTDSGNTIYF.

V and J are TRBV30 and TRBJ1-5, with 7 bases identical to TRBD1. The length of the CDR3 is 17 residues. Germline V gene data show CDR1 as GTSNPN and CDR2 as SVGIG (reference sequence). The V gene end was trimmed by 1 base and the J gene end by 1 base; junction bases not matched to a gene: 10. CDR3 nucleotides: TGTGCCTGGAGTGGTAAGCAGGGGGTCTGGAGCAATCAGCCCCAGCATTTT. Amino acid sequence: CAWSGKQGVWSNQPQHF.